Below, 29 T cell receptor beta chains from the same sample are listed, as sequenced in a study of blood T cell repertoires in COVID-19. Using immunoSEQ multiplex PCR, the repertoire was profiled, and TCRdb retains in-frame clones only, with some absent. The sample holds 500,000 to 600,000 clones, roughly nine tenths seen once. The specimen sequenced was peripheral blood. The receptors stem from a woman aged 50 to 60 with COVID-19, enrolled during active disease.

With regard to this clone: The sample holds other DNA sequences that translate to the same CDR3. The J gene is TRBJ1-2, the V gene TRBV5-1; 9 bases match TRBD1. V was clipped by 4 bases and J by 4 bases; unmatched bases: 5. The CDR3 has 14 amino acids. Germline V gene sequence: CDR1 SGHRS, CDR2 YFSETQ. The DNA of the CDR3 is TGCGCCAGCAGCCCGGGACAGGGCGGCTATGGCTACACCTTC. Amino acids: CASSPGQGGYGYTF.

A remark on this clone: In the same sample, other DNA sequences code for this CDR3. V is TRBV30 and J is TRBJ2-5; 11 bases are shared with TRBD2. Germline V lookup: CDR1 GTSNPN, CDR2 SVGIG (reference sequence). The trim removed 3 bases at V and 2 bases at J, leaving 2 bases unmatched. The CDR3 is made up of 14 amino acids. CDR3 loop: CAWRLAGGQETQYF. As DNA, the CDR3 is TGTGCCTGGAGATTAGCGGGGGGGCAAGAGACCCAGTACTTC.

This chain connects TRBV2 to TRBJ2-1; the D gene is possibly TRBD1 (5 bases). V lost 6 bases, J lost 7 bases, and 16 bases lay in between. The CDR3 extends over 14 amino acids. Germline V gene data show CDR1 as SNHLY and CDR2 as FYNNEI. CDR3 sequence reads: CASSRTQGRNEQFF. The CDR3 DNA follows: TGTGCCAGCAGCCGAACCCAGGGTAGGAATGAGCAGTTCTTC.

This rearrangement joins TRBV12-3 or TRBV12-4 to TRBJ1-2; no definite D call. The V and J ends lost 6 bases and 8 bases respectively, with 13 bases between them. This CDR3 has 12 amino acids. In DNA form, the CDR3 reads TGTGCCAGCAGCAAATCAGAGGGCGGCTACACCTTC. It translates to CASSKSEGGYTF.

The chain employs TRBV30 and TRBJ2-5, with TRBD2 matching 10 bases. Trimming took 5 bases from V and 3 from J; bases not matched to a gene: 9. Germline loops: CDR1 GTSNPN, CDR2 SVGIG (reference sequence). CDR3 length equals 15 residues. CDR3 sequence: CAWGPPLAGEETQYF. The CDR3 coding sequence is TGTGCCTGGGGGCCCCCTCTAGCGGGGGAAGAGACCCAGTACTTC.

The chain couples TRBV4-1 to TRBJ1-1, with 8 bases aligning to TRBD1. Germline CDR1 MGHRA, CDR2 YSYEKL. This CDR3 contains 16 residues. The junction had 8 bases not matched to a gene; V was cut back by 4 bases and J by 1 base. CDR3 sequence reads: CASSPTGQVSNTEAFF. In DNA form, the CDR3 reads TGCGCCAGCAGCCCTACGGGACAGGTGTCGAACACTGAAGCTTTCTTT.

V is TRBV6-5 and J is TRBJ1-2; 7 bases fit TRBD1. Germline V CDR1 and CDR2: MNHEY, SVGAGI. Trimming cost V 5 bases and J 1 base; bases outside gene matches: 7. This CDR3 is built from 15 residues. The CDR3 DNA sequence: TGTGCCAGCAGTAACCCACAGGGGATTAACTATGGCTACACCTTC. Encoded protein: CASSNPQGINYGYTF.

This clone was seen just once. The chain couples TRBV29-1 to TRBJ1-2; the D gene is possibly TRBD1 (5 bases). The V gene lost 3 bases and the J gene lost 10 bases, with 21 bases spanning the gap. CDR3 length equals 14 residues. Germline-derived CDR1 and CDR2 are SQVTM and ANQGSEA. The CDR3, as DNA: TGCAGCGTTGATGCGGGGGGAGATTTCCGTTTCTACACCTTC. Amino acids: CSVDAGGDFRFYTF.

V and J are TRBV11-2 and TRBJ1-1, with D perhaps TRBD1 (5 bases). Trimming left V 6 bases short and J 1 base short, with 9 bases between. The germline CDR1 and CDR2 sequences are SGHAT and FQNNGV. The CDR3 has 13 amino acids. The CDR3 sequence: CASRDISNTEAFF. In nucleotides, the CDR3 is TGTGCCAGCAGGGACATCTCGAACACTGAAGCTTTCTTT.

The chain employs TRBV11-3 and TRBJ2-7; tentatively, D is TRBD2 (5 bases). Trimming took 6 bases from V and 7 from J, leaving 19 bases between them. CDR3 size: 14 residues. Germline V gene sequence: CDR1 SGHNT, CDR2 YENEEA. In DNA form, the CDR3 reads TGTGCCAGCAGGGGAAGTAACGGGGAAGGGGAGCAGTACTTC. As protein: CASRGSNGEGEQYF.

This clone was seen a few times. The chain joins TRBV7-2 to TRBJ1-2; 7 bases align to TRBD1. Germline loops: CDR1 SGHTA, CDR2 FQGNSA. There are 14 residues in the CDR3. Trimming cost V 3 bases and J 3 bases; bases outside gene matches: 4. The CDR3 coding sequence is TGTGCCAGCAGCTTGAGGCAGGGGGACTATGGCTACACCTTC. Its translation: CASSLRQGDYGYTF.

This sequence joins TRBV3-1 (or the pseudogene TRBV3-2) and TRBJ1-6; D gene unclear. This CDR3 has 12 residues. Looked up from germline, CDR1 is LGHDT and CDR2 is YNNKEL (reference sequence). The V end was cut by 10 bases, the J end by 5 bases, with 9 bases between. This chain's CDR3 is CATQVNNSPLHF. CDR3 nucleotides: TGTGCCACGCAGGTTAATAATTCACCCCTCCACTTT.

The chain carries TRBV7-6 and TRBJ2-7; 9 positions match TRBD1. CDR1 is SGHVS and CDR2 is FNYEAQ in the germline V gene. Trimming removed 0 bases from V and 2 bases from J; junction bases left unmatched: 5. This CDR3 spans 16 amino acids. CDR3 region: CASSLASGTGPYEQYF. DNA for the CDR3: TGTGCCAGCAGCTTAGCGTCGGGGACAGGGCCCTACGAGCAGTACTTC. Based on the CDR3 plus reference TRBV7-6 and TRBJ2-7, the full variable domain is GAGVSQSPRYKVTKRGQDVALRCDPISGHVSLYWYRQALGQGPEFLTYFNYEAQQDKSGLPNDRFSAERPEGSISTLTIQRTEQRDSAMYRCASSLASGTGPYEQYFGPGTRLTVT.

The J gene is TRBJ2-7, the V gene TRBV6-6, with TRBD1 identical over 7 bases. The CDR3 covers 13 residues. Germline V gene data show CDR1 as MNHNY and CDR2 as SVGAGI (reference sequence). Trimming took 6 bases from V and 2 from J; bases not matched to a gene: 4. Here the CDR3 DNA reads TGTGCCAGCAGCACCACAGGGGCCTACGAGCAGTACTTC. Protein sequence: CASSTTGAYEQYF.

CDR3 loop: CASSRHRGGESPGEQYF. In nucleotides, the CDR3 is TGTGCCAGCAGTAGACATCGCGGCGGGGAATCCCCGGGGGAGCAGTACTTC. This rearrangement joins TRBV27 to TRBJ2-7, with a possible D match to TRBD2 (6 bases). V was shortened by 5 bases and J by 7 bases, with 27 bases between the two germline ends. The CDR3 is made up of 17 amino acids. CDR1 and CDR2 (germline): MNHEY, SMNVEV (reference sequence).

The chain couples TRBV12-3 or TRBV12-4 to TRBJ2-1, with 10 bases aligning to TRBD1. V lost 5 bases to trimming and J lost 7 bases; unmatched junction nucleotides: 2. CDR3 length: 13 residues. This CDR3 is CASSDRGRNEQFF. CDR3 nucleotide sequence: TGTGCCAGCAGTGACAGGGGGCGAAATGAGCAGTTCTTC.

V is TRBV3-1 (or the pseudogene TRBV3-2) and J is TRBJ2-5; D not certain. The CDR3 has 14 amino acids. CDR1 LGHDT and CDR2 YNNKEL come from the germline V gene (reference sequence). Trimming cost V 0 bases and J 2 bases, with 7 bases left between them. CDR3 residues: CASSQDARQETQYF. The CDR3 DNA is TGTGCCAGCAGCCAAGATGCGCGGCAAGAGACCCAGTACTTC.

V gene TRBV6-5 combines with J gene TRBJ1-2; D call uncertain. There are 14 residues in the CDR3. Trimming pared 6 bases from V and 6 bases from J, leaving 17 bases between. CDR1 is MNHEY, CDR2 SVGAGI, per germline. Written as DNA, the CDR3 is TGTGCCAGCAGCGGTAGAACTGAACCGAATGGCTACACCTTC. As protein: CASSGRTEPNGYTF.

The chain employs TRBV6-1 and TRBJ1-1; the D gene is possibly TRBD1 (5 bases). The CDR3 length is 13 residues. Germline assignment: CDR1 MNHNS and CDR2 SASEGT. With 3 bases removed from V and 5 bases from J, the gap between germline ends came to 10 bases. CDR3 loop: CASSDQGSTEAFF. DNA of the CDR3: TGTGCCAGCAGTGACCAGGGTTCAACTGAAGCTTTCTTT.

The CDR3 region is CASSLGQLGEQYF. The CDR3 region has the DNA TGTGCCAGCAGCCTTGGACAGTTGGGCGAGCAGTACTTC. The genes are TRBV14 and TRBJ2-7, with D possibly being TRBD1 (6 bases). The CDR3 loop spans 13 amino acids. V was clipped by 4 bases and J by 6 bases, with 13 bases between them. CDR1 and CDR2 (germline): SGHDN, FVKESK.

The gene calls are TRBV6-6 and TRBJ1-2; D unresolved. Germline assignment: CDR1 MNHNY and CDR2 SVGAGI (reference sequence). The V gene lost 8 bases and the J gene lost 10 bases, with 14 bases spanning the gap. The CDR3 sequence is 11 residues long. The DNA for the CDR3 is TGTGCCAGCTGGGCCCTTCGGGACTACACCTTC. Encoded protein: CASWALRDYTF.

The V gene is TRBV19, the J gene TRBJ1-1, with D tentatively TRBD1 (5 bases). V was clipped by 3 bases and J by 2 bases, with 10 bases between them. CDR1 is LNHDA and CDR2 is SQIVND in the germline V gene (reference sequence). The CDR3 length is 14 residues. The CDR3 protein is CASSIGADNTEAFF. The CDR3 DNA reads TGTGCCAGTAGTATTGGGGCAGACAACACTGAAGCTTTCTTT.

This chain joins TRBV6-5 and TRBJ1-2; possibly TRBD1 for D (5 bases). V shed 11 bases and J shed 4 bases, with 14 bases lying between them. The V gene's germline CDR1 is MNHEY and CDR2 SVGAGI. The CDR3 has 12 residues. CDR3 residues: CASRAGGYGYTF. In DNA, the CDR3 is TGTGCCTCCCGAGCGGGGGGCTATGGCTACACCTTC.

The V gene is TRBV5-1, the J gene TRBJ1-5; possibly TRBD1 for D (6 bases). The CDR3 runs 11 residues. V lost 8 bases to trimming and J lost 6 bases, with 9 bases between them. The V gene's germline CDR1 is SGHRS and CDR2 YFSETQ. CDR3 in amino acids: CARVGGQPQHF. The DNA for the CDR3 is TGCGCCAGAGTAGGGGGTCAGCCCCAGCATTTT.

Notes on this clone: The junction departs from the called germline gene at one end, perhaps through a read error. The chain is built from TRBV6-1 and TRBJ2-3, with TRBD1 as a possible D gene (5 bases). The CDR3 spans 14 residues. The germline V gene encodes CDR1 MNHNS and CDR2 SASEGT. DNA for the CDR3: TGTGCCAGCAGGGAAGGGGCTGGAACAGATACGCAGTATTTT. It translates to CASREGAGTDTQYF.

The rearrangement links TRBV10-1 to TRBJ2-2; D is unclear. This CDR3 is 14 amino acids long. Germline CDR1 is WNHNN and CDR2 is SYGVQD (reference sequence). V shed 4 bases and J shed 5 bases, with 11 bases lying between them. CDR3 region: CASSVNRLTGELFF. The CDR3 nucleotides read TGCGCCAGCAGTGTTAACAGATTGACCGGGGAGCTGTTTTTT.

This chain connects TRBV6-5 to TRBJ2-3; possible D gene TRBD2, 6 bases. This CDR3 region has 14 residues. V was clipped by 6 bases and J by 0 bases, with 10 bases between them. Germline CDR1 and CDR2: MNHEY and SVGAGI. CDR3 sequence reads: CASRLALSTDTQYF. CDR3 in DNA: TGTGCCAGCAGACTAGCACTGAGCACAGATACGCAGTATTTT.

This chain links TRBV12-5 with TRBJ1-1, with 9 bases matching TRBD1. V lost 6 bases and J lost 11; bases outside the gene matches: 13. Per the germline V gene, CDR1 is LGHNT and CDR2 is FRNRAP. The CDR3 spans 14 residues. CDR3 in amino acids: CASGTGTGQPRAFF. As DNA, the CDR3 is TGTGCTAGTGGCACCGGGACAGGGCAACCGCGGGCTTTCTTT.

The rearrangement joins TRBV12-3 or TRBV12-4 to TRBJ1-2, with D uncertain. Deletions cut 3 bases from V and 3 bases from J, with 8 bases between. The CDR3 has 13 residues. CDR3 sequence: CASSFDFDYGYTF. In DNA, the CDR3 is TGTGCCAGCAGTTTCGACTTTGACTATGGCTACACCTTC.